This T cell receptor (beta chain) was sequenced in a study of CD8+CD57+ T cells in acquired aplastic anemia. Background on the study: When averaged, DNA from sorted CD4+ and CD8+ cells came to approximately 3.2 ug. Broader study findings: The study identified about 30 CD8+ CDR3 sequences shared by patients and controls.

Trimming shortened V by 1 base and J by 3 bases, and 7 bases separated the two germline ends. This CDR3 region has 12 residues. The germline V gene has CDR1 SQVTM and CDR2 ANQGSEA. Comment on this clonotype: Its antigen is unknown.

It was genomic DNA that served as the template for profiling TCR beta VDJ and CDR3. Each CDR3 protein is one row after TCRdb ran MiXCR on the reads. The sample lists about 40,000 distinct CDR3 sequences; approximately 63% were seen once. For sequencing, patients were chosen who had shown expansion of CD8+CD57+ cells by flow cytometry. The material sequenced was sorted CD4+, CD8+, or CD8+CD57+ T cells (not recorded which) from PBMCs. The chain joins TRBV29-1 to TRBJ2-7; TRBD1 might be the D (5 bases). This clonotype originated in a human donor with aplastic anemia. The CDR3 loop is CSVEGQGYEQYF. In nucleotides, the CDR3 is TGCAGCGTTGAAGGTCAGGGCTACGAGCAGTACTTC.